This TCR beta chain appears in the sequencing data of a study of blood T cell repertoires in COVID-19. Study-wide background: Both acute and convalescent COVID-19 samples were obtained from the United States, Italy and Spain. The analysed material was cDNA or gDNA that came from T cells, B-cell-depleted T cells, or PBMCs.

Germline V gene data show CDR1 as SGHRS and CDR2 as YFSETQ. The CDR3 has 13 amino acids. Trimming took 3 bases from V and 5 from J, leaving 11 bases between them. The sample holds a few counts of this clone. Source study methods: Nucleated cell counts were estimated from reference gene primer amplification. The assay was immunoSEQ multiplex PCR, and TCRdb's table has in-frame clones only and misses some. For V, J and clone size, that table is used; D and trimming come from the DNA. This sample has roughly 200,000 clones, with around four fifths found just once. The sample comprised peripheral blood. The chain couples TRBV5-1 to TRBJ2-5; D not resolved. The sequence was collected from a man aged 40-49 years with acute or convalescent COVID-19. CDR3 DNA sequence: TGCGCCAGCAGCTACGGTGTCCGGGAGACCCAGTACTTC. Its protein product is CASSYGVRETQYF.